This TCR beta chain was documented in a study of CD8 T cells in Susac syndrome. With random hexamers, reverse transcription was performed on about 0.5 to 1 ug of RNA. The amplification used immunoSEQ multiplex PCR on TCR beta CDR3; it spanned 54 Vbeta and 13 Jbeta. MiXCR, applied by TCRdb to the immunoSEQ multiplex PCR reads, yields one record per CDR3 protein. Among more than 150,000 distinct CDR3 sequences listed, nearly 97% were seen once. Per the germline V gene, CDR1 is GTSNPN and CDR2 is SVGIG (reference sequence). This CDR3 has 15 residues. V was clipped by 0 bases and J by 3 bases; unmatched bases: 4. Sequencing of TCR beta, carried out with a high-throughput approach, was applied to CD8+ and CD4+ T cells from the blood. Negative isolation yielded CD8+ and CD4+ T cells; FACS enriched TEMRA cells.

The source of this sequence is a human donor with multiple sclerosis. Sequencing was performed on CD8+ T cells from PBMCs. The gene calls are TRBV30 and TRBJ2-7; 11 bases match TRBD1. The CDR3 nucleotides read TGTGCCTGGAGTGTACCCGGGACAGGGGGCTACGAGCAGTACTTC. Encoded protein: CAWSVPGTGGYEQYF.